This is a list of T cell receptor beta chains from one sample in a study of cytomegalovirus exposure and HLA in healthy donors. Sequencing used immunoSEQ multiplex PCR; TCRdb keeps in-frame clones, though not all of them. The sample's table shows roughly 82,000 clones. Sequenced sample: PBMCs. Receptors originate from a woman aged 55-69 years in good health and CMV-seronegative. The CDR3 runs from the conserved cysteine through the conserved F or W. Each record gives: D gene, V gene, CDR3 protein. A D gene is named only where the DNA matches it firmly.

>-|TRBV5-4
CASSFAGDHYGYTF
>-|TRBV7-9
CASNSEGSYEQYF
>TRBD1|TRBV2
CASRGTVYEQYF
>-|TRBV19
CASRTSYTRGTGELFF
>-|TRBV6-1
CASSEAGGFGELFF
>TRBD1|TRBV5-1
CASSSTGVTNTEAFF
>TRBD1|TRBV30
CALSPTGTVGTEAFF
>-|TRBV2
CASSETGPSEQYF
>-|TRBV28
CASSSGQDYAGELFF
>TRBD2|TRBV28
CASSVLAGGNEQFF
>-|TRBV7-9
CASSLSNEQYF
>TRBD2|TRBV19
CAPEGTSGAQTQYF
>-|TRBV23-1
CASSKQGERNSPLHF
>-|TRBV20-1
CSARQIPEQYF
>-|TRBV19
CASRRADSYGYTF
>-|TRBV18
CASSPPVTTVLNYGYTF
>-|TRBV25-1
CASSEYESAGGKEKLFF
>-|TRBV21-1
CASRVACPLYEQYF
>TRBD1|TRBV19
CASSIAGTGGDTGELFF
>-|TRBV30
CAWTLADMETQYF
>TRBD2|TRBV18
CASSPQTSGNGDNEQFF
>TRBD2|TRBV6-5
CASRERLAGGDEQFF
>-|TRBV19
CASSYQGGDTEAFF
>TRBD2|TRBV14
CASSLKSGGTNTGELFF
>-|TRBV25-1
CASSELAGDYGYTF
>-|TRBV19
CASSPMGLYNEQFF
>-|TRBV19
CASRVTGFSNQPQHF